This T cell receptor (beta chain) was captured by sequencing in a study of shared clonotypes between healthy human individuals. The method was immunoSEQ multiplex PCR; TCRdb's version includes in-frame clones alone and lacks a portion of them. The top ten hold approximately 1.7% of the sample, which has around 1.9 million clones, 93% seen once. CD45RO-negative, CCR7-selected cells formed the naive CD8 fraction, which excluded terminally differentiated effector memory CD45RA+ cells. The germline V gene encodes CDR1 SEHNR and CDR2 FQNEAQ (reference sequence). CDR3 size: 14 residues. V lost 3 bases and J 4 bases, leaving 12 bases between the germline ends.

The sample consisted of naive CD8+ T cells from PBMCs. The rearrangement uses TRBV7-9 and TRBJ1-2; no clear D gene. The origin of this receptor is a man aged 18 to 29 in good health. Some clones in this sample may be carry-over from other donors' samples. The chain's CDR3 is CASSLIIDIYGYTF. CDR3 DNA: TGTGCCAGCAGCTTGATTATTGACATCTATGGCTACACCTTC.